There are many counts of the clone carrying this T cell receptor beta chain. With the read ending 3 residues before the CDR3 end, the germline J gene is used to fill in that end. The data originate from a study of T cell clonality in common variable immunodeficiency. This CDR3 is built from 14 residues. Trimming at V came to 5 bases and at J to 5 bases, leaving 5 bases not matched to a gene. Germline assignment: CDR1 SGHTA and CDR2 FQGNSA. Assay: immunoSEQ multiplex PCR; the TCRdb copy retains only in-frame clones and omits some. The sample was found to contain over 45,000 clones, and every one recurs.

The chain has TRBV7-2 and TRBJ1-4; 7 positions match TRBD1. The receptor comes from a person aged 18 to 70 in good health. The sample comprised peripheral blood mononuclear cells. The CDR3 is CASSTDRENEKLFF. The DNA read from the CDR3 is TGTGCCAGCAGCACCGACAGGGAAAATGAAAAA.